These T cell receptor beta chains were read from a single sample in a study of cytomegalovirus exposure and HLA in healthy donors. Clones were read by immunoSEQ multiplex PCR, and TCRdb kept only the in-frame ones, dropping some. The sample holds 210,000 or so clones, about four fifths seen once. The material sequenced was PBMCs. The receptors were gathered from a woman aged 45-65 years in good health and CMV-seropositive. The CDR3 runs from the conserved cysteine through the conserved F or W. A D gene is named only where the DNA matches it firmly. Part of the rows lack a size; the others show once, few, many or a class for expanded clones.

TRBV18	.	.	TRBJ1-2	CASSGQSLGYTF	TGTGCCAGCTCAGGGCAATCTCTCGGCTACACCTTC
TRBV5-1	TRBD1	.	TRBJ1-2	CASSDPQGTHTF	TGCGCCAGCAGCGACCCACAGGGGACCCACACCTTC
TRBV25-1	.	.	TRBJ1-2	CASSGFREGYGYTF	TGTGCCAGCAGTGGGTTTAGGGAGGGCTATGGCTACACCTTC
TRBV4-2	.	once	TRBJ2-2	CASSQAFNGVNTGELFF	TGTGCCAGCAGCCAAGCCTTTAACGGGGTTAACACCGGGGAGCTGTTTTTT
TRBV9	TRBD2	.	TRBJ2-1	CASSVDRRGYNEQFF	TGTGCCAGCAGCGTAGATCGGCGGGGGTACAATGAGCAGTTCTTC
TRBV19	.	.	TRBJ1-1	CASSTYRVTEAFF	TGTGCCAGTAGTACGTACAGGGTCACTGAAGCTTTCTTT
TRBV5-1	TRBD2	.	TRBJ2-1	CASSLAVTSGGAYNEQFF	TGCGCCAGCAGCTTGGCCGTCACTAGCGGGGGGGCCTACAATGAGCAGTTCTTC
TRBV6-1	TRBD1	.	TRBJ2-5	CATDRGGGVETQYF	TGTGCCACGGACAGGGGAGGGGGCGTAGAGACCCAGTACTTC
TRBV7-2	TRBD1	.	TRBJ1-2	CASSLVAGGVYGYTF	TGTGCCAGCAGCTTAGTGGCAGGGGGCGTCTATGGCTACACCTTC
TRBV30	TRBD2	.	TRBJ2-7	CAWSVRTVGLADSYEQYF	TGTGCCTGGAGTGTACGTACAGTCGGACTAGCGGATTCCTACGAGCAGTACTTC
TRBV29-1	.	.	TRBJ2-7	CSVAYRGGAVEQYF	TGCAGCGTGGCATACCGTGGGGGGGCGGTCGAGCAGTACTTC
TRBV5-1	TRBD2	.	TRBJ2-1	CASSLDPSGMSSYDEQFF	TGCGCCAGCAGCTTGGATCCTAGCGGGATGAGCTCCTACGATGAGCAGTTCTTC
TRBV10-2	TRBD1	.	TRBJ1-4	CASSDRDRGLNEKLFF	TGCGCCAGCAGTGACCGTGACAGGGGGCTGAATGAAAAACTGTTTTTT
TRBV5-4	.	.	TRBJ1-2	CASSFTLTGYGYTF	TGTGCCAGCAGCTTTACGTTGACAGGCTATGGCTACACCTTC
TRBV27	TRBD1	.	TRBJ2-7	CASSPYGRGRDRAYEQYF	TGTGCCAGCTCTCCCTATGGCCGCGGCAGGGACAGGGCCTACGAGCAGTACTTC
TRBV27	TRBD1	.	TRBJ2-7	CASRVPGGSYEQYF	TGTGCCAGCAGGGTCCCAGGGGGAAGCTACGAGCAGTACTTC
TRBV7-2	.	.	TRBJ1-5	CASSSHRAGQPQHF	TGTGCCAGCAGCTCCCACAGGGCCGGGCAGCCCCAGCATTTT
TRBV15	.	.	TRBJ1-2	CATSSLTGFWDYGYTF	TGTGCCACCAGCAGTTTGACAGGATTTTGGGACTATGGCTACACCTTC
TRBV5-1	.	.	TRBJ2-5	CASSYEGDQETQYF	TGCGCCAGCAGCTACGAGGGGGACCAAGAGACCCAGTACTTC
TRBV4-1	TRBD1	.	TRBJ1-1	CASSQGRQGAHTEAFF	TGCGCCAGCAGCCAAGGTCGTCAGGGGGCGCATACTGAAGCTTTCTTT
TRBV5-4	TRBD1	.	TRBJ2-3	CAGGTGGRDTQYF	TGTGCCGGAGGGACAGGGGGCAGAGATACGCAGTATTTT
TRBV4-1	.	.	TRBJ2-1	CASSPTPGLGNEQFF	TGCGCCAGCAGCCCAACCCCAGGGTTGGGCAATGAGCAGTTCTTC
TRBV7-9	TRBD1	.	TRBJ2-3	CASSLTGGTDTQYF	TGTGCCAGCAGCTTGACAGGGGGCACAGATACGCAGTATTTT
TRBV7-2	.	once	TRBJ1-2	CASSLDRPSYYGYTF	TGTGCCAGCAGCTTAGACAGGCCAAGTTACTATGGCTACACCTTC
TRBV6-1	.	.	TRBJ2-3	CASSEARGGGTDTQYF	TGTGCCAGCAGTGAAGCCCGGGGTGGCGGCACAGATACGCAGTATTTT
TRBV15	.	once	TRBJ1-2	CATSRDGQYYGYTF	TGTGCCACCAGCAGAGATGGGCAGTACTATGGCTACACCTTC
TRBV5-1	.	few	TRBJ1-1	CASSLVQSEAFF	TGCGCCAGCAGCTTGGTTCAGTCTGAAGCTTTCTTT
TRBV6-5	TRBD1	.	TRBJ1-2	CASSYPTDRTLSYTF	TGTGCCAGCAGTTACCCTACGGACAGGACTTTGAGCTACACCTTC
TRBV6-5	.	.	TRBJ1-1	CASSVVAETEAFF	TGTGCCAGCAGTGTGGTGGCGGAAACTGAAGCTTTCTTT
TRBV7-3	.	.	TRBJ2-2	CASSFSNTGELFF	TGTGCCAGCAGCTTCAGTAACACCGGGGAGCTGTTTTTT
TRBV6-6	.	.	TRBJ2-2	CASMTDANTGELFF	TGTGCCAGCATGACAGACGCGAACACCGGGGAGCTGTTTTTT
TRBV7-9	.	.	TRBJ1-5	CASRGDPGEPQHF	TGTGCCAGCAGAGGAGACCCGGGGGAGCCCCAGCATTTT
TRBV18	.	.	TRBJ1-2	CASSPRQTYGYTF	TGTGCCAGCTCACCGCGACAGACTTATGGCTACACCTTC
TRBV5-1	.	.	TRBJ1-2	CASSLARVGYTF	TGCGCCAGCAGCTTGGCCAGGGTTGGCTACACCTTC
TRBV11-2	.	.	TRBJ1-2	CASSFGQNYGYTF	TGTGCCAGCAGCTTCGGACAGAACTATGGCTACACCTTC
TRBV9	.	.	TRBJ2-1	CASRSGPSSYNEQFF	TGTGCCAGCAGAAGCGGCCCGAGCTCCTACAATGAGCAGTTCTTC
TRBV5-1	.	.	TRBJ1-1	CASSLAGYSEAFF	TGCGCCAGCAGCTTGGCAGGATATTCAGAAGCTTTCTTT
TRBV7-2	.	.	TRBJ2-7	CASSSLVNSYEQYF	TGTGCCAGCAGCTCATTAGTGAACTCCTACGAGCAGTACTTC
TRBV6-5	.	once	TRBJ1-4	CASSYSEGNEKLFF	TGTGCCAGCAGTTACAGCGAGGGAAATGAAAAACTGTTTTTT
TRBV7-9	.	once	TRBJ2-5	CASSPAGLSETQYF	TGTGCCAGCAGCCCGGCGGGACTCTCGGAGACCCAGTACTTC
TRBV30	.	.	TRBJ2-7	CAWSPGAPNGYEQYF	TGTGCCTGGAGTCCTGGGGCTCCTAATGGGTACGAGCAGTACTTC